The clone carrying this T cell receptor beta chain has a handful of counts. Its antigen is unidentified. Unmatched junction bases numbered 13, after V lost 0 bases and J lost 3 bases. The germline gives CDR1 SGHVS, CDR2 FQNEAQ. CDR3 length: 19 residues. The record originates from a study of post-analysis software for immune sequencing data. Unique molecular identifiers featured in each of the TCR beta cDNA libraries. Input populations of roughly 0.95 to 10 million T cells gave rise to about 480,000 cDNA molecules. TCRdb re-analysed the PCR reads in MiXCR, keeping a single row per CDR3 protein. In the table there are about 430,000 distinct CDR3 sequences, more than 30% of which are singletons. Whole-study results and caveats: Samples sharing a preparation batch grouped tightly together when assessed by F measure. There were roughly five TRBV segments more frequent in patients than controls, and TRBV5-6, TRBV5-1 and TRBV20-1 were among them. Controls' normalized Chao1 diversity significantly exceeded that of multiple sclerosis patients.

The sequence derives from a girl aged 2 to 10 with multiple sclerosis. Sequenced material: blood. The chain employs TRBV7-8 and TRBJ2-1; 8 positions agree with TRBD2. CDR3 sequence (DNA): TGTGCCAGCAGCTTAGCGATTGCCGGGGGACTAGGGATCTACAATGAGCAGTTCTTC. Translating it yields CASSLAIAGGLGIYNEQFF.